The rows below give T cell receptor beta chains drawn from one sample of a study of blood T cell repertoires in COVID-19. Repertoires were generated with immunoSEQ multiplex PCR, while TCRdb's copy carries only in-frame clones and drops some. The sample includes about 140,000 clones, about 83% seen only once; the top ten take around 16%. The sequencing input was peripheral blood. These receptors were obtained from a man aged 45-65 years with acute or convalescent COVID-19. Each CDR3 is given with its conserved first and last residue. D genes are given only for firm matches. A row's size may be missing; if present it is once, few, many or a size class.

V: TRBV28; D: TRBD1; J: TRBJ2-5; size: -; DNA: TGTGCCAGCAGTTTAGAGGGACAGGGGGCCGAGACCCAGTACTTC; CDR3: CASSLEGQGAETQYF
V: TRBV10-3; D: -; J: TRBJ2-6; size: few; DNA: TGTGCCGTACAGGGTGACTCTGGGGCCAACGTCCTGACTTTC; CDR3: CAVQGDSGANVLTF
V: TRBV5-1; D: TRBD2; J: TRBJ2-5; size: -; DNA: TGCGCCAGCAGCTTACTCGGACTAGCGGGGGGCCCCCAAGAGACCCAGTACTTC; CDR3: CASSLLGLAGGPQETQYF
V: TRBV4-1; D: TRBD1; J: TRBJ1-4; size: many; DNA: TGCGCCAGCGCGGGGTGGACAGGGGGCCCTGAAAAACTGTTTTTT; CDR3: CASAGWTGGPEKLFF
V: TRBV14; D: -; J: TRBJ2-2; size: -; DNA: TGTGCCAGCAGCCAAGGTCCTTTTAACACCGGGGAGCTGTTTTTT; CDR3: CASSQGPFNTGELFF
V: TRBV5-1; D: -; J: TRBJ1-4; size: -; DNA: TGCGCCAGCAGCTTGGACAGGGTCGCAACTAATGAAAAACTGTTTTTT; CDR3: CASSLDRVATNEKLFF
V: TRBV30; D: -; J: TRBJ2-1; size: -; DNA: TGTGCCTGGAAGGGGCAGCACAATGAGCAGTTCTTC; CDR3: CAWKGQHNEQFF
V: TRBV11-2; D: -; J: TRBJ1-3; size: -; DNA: TGTGCCAGCAGCACTGGCGGGAACACCATATATTTT; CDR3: CASSTGGNTIYF
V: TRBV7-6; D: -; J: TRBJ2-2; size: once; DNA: TGTGCCAGCGGTCGGGGGGCGGTGAACACCGGGGAGCTGTTTTTT; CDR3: CASGRGAVNTGELFF
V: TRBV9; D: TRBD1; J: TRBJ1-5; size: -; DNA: TGTGCCAGCAGCGTGGGACAGCGCAATCAGCCCCAGCATTTT; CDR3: CASSVGQRNQPQHF
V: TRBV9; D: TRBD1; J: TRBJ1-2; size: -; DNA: TGTGCCAGCAGCGTTACAGGGGTTGGCTACACCTTC; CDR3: CASSVTGVGYTF
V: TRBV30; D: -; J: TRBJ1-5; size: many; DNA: TGTGCCTGGGGCCGGGACAATCAGCCCCAGCATTTT; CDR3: CAWGRDNQPQHF
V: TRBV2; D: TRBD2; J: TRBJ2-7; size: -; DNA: TGTGCCAGCAGTGAACAGCGGGGGGCCTACGAGCAGTACTTC; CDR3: CASSEQRGAYEQYF
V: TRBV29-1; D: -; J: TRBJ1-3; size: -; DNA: TGCAGCGTTGAAGACCCGTGGGCCAGAGAAAACACCATATATTTT; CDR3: CSVEDPWARENTIYF
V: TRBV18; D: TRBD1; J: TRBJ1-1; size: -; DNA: TGTGCCAGCTCAGCCCTACAGGGGAGCGGCACTGAAGCTTTCTTT; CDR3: CASSALQGSGTEAFF
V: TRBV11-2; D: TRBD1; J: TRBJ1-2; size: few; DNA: TGTGCCAGCAGCTTAGGGGGACAGAACTATGGCTACACCTTC; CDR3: CASSLGGQNYGYTF
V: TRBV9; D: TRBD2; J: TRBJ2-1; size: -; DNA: TGTGCCAGCAGCGGGTTAGCGGGCTTCTACAATGAGCAGTTCTTC; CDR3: CASSGLAGFYNEQFF
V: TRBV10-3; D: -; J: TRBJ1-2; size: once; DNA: TGTGCCATCAGTGAGAGAGAGGGCGCCACATATGGCTACACCTTC; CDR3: CAISEREGATYGYTF
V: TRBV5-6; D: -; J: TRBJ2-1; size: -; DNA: TGTGCCAGCAGCTTTGGGACCGGGACATCCTACAATGAGCAGTTCTTC; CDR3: CASSFGTGTSYNEQFF
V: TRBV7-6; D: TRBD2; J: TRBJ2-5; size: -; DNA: TGTGCCAGCAGCTTAGTGCTAGCGGGGGGGTTCAAAGAGACCCAGTACTTC; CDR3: CASSLVLAGGFKETQYF
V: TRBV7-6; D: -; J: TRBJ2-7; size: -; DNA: TGTGCCAGCAGCTTAGGCCAGGCCTCCTACGAGCAGTACTTC; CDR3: CASSLGQASYEQYF
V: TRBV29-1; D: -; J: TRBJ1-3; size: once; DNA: TGCAGCGTTGAAGACGGTGGAAACACCATATATTTT; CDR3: CSVEDGGNTIYF
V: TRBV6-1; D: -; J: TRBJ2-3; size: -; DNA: TGTGCCAGCAGTGAAGCGCCGGGACTGACAGATACGCAGTATTTT; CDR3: CASSEAPGLTDTQYF
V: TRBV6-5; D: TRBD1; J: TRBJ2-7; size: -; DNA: TGTGCCAGCAGTTCCACAGGGGTTCTAGGGGAGCAGTACTTC; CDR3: CASSSTGVLGEQYF
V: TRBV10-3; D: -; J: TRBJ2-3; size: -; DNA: TGTGCCATCAGTGCAGGGGGAGGCTCAGATACGCAGTATTTT; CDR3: CAISAGGGSDTQYF
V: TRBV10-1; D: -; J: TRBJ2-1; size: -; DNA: TGCGCCAGCAGTGAAACTCAAAATCGGGACAATGAGCAGTTCTTC; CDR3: CASSETQNRDNEQFF
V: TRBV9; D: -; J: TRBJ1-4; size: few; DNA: TGTGCCAGCAGCGTAGGGGCAGGGAATGAAAAACTGTTTTTT; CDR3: CASSVGAGNEKLFF
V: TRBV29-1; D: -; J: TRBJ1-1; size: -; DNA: TGCAGCGTTGTTGAGATGAACACTGAAGCTTTCTTT; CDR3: CSVVEMNTEAFF
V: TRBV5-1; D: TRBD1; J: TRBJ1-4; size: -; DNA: TGCGCCAGCAGCTTGGCCGCCGGGACAGGATATGCAACTAATGAAAAACTGTTTTTT; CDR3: CASSLAAGTGYATNEKLFF
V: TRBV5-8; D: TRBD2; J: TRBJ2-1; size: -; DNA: TGTGCCAGCAGCTTACGGGGGGGCCTGTCGAATGAGCAGTTCTTC; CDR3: CASSLRGGLSNEQFF
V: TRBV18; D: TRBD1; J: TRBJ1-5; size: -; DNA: TGTGCCAGCTCACCAGGGGGACGGACAGGGGTCTATCAGCCCCAGCATTTT; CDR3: CASSPGGRTGVYQPQHF
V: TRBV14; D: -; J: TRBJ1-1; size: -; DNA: TGTGCCAGCAGCCAAGCTCGGGGGGCGAGTGAAGCTTTCTTT; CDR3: CASSQARGASEAFF
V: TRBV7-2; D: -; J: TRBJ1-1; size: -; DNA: TGTGCCAGCAGCTTTAGGGTAGGGCAGGGATACACTGAAGCTTTCTTT; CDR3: CASSFRVGQGYTEAFF
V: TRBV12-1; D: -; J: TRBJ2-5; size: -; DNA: TGTGCCAGCTCAAGAGCGGGGGGGCCTACGGCAGAGACCCAGTACTTC; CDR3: CASSRAGGPTAETQYF
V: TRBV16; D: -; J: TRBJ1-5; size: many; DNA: TGTGCCAGCAGCCACTACAGGACAATCCTATCCCAGCATTTT; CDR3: CASSHYRTILSQHF
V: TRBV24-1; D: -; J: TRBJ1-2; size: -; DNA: TGTGCCACCAGTGAACCCTCTTCAGGGGTGGGCTACACCTTC; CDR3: CATSEPSSGVGYTF
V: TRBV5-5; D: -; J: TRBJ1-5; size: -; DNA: TGTGCCAGCAGCTTGGCCGGGGTCCCCAATCAGCCCCAGCATTTT; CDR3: CASSLAGVPNQPQHF
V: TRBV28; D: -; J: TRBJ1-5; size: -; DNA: TGTGCCAGCAGTTCGGGGAACCAGCCCCAGCATTTT; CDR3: CASSSGNQPQHF
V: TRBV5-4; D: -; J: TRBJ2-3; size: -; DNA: TGTGCCAGCAGTTACGGACAATCTAGCACAGATACGCAGTATTTT; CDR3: CASSYGQSSTDTQYF
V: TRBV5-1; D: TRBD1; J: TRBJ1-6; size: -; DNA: TGCGCCAGCAGCTACGGGACAGGGGATTCACCCCTCCACTTT; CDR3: CASSYGTGDSPLHF